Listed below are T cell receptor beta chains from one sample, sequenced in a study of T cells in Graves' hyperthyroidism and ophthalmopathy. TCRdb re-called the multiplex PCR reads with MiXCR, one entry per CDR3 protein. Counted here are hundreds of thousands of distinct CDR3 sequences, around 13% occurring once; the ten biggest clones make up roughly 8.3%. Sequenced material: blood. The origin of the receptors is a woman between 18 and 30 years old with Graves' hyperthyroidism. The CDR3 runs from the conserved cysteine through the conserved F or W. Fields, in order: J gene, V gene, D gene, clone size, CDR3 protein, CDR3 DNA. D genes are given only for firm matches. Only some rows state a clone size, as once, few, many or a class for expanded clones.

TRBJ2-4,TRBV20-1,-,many,CSARGPGEVGNIQYF,TGCAGTGCTAGAGGCCCAGGGGAGGTTGGAAACATTCAGTACTTC
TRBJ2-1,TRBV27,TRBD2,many,CASSPGTSGSRYNEQFF,TGTGCCAGCAGTCCCGGGACTAGCGGGAGTAGGTACAATGAGCAGTTCTTC
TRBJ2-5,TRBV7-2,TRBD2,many,CASSLTGTIQETQYF,TGTGCCAGCAGCCTGACCGGGACTATCCAAGAGACCCAGTACTTC
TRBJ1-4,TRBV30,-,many,CAWSGNEKLFF,TGTGCCTGGAGTGGGAATGAAAAACTGTTTTTT
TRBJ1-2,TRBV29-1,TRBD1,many,CSVEEDRDYGYTF,TGCAGCGTTGAAGAGGACAGGGACTATGGCTACACCTTC
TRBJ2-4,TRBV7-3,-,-,CASSPTGQGEGGKYF,TGTGCCAGCAGCCCCACGGGTCAGGGGGAGGGAGGGAAGTACTTC
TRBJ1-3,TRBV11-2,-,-,CASSQDGGFTGNTIYF,TGTGCCAGCAGCCAAGACGGGGGATTTACCGGAAACACCATATATTTT
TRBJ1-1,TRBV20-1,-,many,CSTLPDLSTEAFF,TGCAGTACTCTGCCGGATTTGAGCACTGAAGCTTTCTTT
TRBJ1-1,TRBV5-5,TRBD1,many,CASSLRDRPSTEAFF,TGTGCCAGCAGCCTCCGGGACAGACCTTCCACTGAAGCTTTCTTT
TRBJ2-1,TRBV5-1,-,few,CASSSLGLSDSYNEQFF,TGCGCCAGCAGCTCCCTAGGCCTATCCGACTCCTACAATGAGCAGTTCTTC
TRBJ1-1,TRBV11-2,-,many,CASSLYRAAGTEAFF,TGTGCCAGCAGCCTCTACAGGGCGGCAGGCACTGAAGCTTTCTTT
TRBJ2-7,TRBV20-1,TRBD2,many,CSARGGLAGGGDEQYF,TGCAGTGCTAGGGGCGGACTAGCGGGGGGTGGCGACGAGCAGTACTTC
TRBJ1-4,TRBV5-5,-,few,CASSFSRGEKLFF,TGTGCCAGCAGCTTCAGTCGGGGTGAAAAACTGTTTTTT
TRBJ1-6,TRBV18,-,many,CASSPGQTNSPLHF,TGTGCCAGCTCACCAGGTCAAACTAATTCACCCCTCCACTTT
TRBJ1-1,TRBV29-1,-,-,CSVTRQPNTEAFF,TGCAGCGTAACCAGACAGCCGAACACTGAAGCTTTCTTT
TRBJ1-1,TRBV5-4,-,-,CASSPTQTMNTEAFF,TGTGCCAGCAGCCCCACTCAGACTATGAACACTGAAGCTTTCTTT
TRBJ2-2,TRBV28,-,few,CASSLSADTGELFF,TGTGCCAGCAGTTTGAGTGCTGACACCGGGGAGCTGTTTTTT